Below, one T cell receptor beta chain is given with its context. The antigen remains undetermined. cDNA serving as the sequencing template came from extracted, reverse transcribed RNA. Here immunoSEQ multiplex PCR was the method, and the copy in TCRdb shows in-frame clones only, minus some. The data hold more than 95,000 clones, with less than 50% observed a single time. This sample stems from a study of CD8+ T cells in alopecia areata. Study-wide context: Treated patients were given 5 to 10 mg oral tofacitinib twice daily. Tofacitinib dosing lasted 6 to 18 months, which was then followed by 6 months off drug.

Study-level findings and limits: Scalp sequencing also captures normal skin's resident alphabeta T cells.

Trimming stripped 6 bases from V and 5 bases from J, with 18 bases between. The CDR3 has 14 residues. Germline V CDR1 and CDR2: SQVTM, ANQGSEA. Sequencing input: CD4+ T cells sorted from blood. The receptor was isolated from a human donor with alopecia areata. J is TRBJ2-3 and V is TRBV29-1; D not certain. In DNA, the CDR3 is TGCAGCGTCACCCGACTCCTCTCGGGAGATACGCAGTATTTT. As protein: CSVTRLLSGDTQYF.